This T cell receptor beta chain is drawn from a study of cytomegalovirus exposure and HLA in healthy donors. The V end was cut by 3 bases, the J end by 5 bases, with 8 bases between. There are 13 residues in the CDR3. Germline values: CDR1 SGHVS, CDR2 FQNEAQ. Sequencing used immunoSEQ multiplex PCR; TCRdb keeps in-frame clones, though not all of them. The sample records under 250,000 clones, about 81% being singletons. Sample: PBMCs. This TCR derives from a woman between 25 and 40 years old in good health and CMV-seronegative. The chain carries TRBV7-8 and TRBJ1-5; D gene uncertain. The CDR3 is CASSFRNDQPQHF. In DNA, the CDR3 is TGTGCCAGCAGCTTCAGAAACGATCAGCCCCAGCATTTT.